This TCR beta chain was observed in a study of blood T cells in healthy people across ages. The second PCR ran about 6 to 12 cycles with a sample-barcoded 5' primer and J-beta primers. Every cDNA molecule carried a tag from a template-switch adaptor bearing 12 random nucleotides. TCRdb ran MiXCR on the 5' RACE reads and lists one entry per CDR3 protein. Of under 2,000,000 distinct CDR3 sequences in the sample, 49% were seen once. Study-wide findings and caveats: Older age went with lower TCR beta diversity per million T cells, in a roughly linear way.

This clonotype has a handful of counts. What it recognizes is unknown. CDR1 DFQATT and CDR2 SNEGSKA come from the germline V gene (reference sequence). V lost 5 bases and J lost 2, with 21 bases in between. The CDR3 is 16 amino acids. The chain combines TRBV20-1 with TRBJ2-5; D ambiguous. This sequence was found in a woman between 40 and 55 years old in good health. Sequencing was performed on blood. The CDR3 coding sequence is TGCAGTGCTTTCCATGCCCTGACGAACCCTCAAGAGACCCAGTACTTC. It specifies CSAFHALTNPQETQYF.